This T cell receptor (beta chain) was sequenced in a study of T cell responses to AZD1222 COVID-19 vaccine. Data came from immunoSEQ multiplex PCR; TCRdb stores just in-frame clones and leaves some out. The profile shows some 120,000 clones, around 89% of them singletons. The study, taken as a whole, reports: The donors showed a predominance of white British ancestry and of females, with possible underestimation of clonal diversity. None of the repertoires were sampled until the peak T cell response had passed. Two AZD1222 administrations were followed by greater Spike-specific TCR breadth and depth.

To note about this clone: Antigen specificity is unknown.

CDR3 size: 14 residues. Germline assignment: CDR1 MNHEY and CDR2 SMNVEV (reference sequence). V shed 3 bases and J shed 2 bases, with 11 bases lying between them. The source material was peripheral blood, sampled on day 0 of MenACWY control vaccination. This clonotype was sampled from an adult in good health. The chain is built from TRBV27 and TRBJ2-7, with TRBD1 as a possible D gene (6 bases). The CDR3 spells CASSFGDTTYEQYF. DNA of the CDR3: TGTGCCAGCAGTTTTGGGGACACCACCTACGAGCAGTACTTC.